The 14 T cell receptor beta chains in this list originate from one sample, sequenced in a study of CD8 T cells in Susac syndrome. It was with random hexamers that roughly 0.45 to 1 ug RNA was reverse transcribed. TCRdb re-called the immunoSEQ multiplex PCR reads with MiXCR, one entry per CDR3 protein. The data contain about 150,000 distinct CDR3 sequences, roughly 95% of them singletons. The specimen was CD8+ T cells from PBMCs. Every receptor here comes from a human donor with multiple sclerosis.

The gene calls are TRBV7-9 and TRBJ2-1; no clear D gene. In germline, CDR1 is SEHNR, CDR2 FQNEAQ (reference sequence). This CDR3 spans 13 amino acids. V gave up 1 base and J gave up 6 bases, with 7 bases separating them. CDR3 protein: CASSLGFANEQFF. The CDR3 DNA follows: TGTGCCAGCAGCTTAGGTTTCGCCAATGAGCAGTTCTTC. The complete variable domain, with remaining parts taken from reference TRBV7-9 and TRBJ2-1, reads DTGVSQNPRHKITKRGQNVTFRCDPISEHNRLYWYRQTLGQGPEFLTYFQNEAQLEKSRLLSDRFSAERPKGSFSTLEIQRTEQGDSAMYLCASSLGFANEQFFGPGTRLTVL.

The chain recombines TRBV9 with TRBJ2-1, with TRBD2 identical over 9 bases. Looked up from germline, CDR1 is SGDLS and CDR2 is YYNGEE. Germline trimming cut 4 bases from V and 9 bases from J; bases unmatched to any gene: 14. CDR3 length: 16 amino acids. Here the CDR3 reads CASSPRGGGGASEQFF. The CDR3 DNA reads TGTGCCAGCAGCCCACGTGGTGGCGGGGGGGCGAGTGAGCAGTTCTTC.

The V gene is TRBV29-1, the J gene TRBJ1-1, with TRBD1 identical over 9 bases. J lost 4 bases, V lost 7 bases, and 4 bases had no gene match. This CDR3 has 12 amino acids. Germline V lookup: CDR1 SQVTM, CDR2 ANQGSEA. The CDR3 reads CSAGTGFTEAFF. The CDR3 bases are TGCAGCGCCGGGACAGGGTTCACTGAAGCTTTCTTT.

The rearrangement links TRBV5-1 to TRBJ2-1; 10 positions agree with TRBD2. Germline lookup yields CDR1 SGHRS and CDR2 YFSETQ. The CDR3 has 15 amino acids. With V trimmed by 5 bases and J by 5 bases, 7 bases remained unmatched. DNA for the CDR3: TGCGCCAGCAGGCGAGCTAGCGGGGGTAACAATGAGCAGTTCTTC. The encoded protein is CASRRASGGNNEQFF.

The J gene is TRBJ2-5, the V gene TRBV7-6; 12 nucleotides agree with TRBD2. With 0 bases clipped from V and 5 bases from J, the junction kept 13 bases outside the gene matches. The germline CDR1 and CDR2 sequences are SGHVS and FNYEAQ. The CDR3 spans 19 residues. CDR3 in DNA: TGTGCCAGCAGCTTAGCGCTGTATGCTAGCGGGGGGGCCGGCGAGACCCAGTACTTC. Protein sequence: CASSLALYASGGAGETQYF.

The chain carries TRBV29-1 and TRBJ2-1; D is ambiguous. V dropped 3 bases and J dropped 2 bases, with 11 bases sitting between them. Germline CDR1 reads SQVTM; CDR2 reads ANQGSEA. CDR3 size: 14 residues. The CDR3 nucleotides read TGCAGCGTTGAGAAGGTCGCCGCCTACAATGAGCAGTTCTTC. It translates to CSVEKVAAYNEQFF.

The chain is built from TRBV2 and TRBJ2-1; D may be TRBD2 (6 bases). Germline assignment: CDR1 SNHLY and CDR2 FYNNEI. This CDR3 contains 14 residues. Trimming stripped 11 bases from V and 6 bases from J, with 20 bases between. CDR3 sequence: CARGGRGAGNEQFF. CDR3 DNA sequence: TGTGCCCGAGGAGGGCGGGGTGCCGGCAATGAGCAGTTCTTC.

This chain links TRBV2 with TRBJ2-7; D uncertain. The V end was cut by 3 bases, the J end by 4 bases, with 19 bases between. Per germline, CDR1 SNHLY and CDR2 FYNNEI. The CDR3 sequence is 16 residues long. The CDR3 region has the DNA TGTGCCAGCAGTGATCTTCGACCGATACTGGCTTACGAGCAGTACTTC. Translation: CASSDLRPILAYEQYF.

This rearrangement joins TRBV5-6 to TRBJ2-4; 9 bases fit TRBD1. Trimming took 4 bases from V and 2 from J; bases not matched to a gene: 7. The CDR3 consists of 16 residues. Per germline, CDR1 SGHDT and CDR2 YYEEEE. CDR3 in DNA: TGTGCCAGCAGCGAGACAGGGGGATGGACCAAAAACATTCAGTACTTC. Translated: CASSETGGWTKNIQYF. The full variable domain, rest sourced from reference TRBV5-6 and TRBJ2-4, is DAGVTQSPTHLIKTRGQQVTLRCSPKSGHDTVSWYQQALGQGPQFIFQYYEEEERQRGNFPDRFSGHQFPNYSSELNVNALLLGDSALYLCASSETGGWTKNIQYFGAGTRLSVL.

This chain connects TRBV27 to TRBJ2-1, with D perhaps matching TRBD1 (6 bases). Between the trimmed V and J ends, which lost 0 bases and 9 bases, there was a span of 9 bases. The CDR3 runs to 13 residues. Germline V gene data show CDR1 as MNHEY and CDR2 as SMNVEV (reference sequence). The CDR3 here is CASSLSPQGEQFF. The CDR3 DNA follows: TGTGCCAGCAGTTTATCCCCACAGGGTGAGCAGTTCTTC.

This chain's CDR3 is CASSPGTGGINEQFF. The DNA of the CDR3 is TGTGCCAGCAGCCCAGGGACAGGGGGTATCAATGAGCAGTTCTTC. This chain links TRBV6-5 with TRBJ2-1; 11 bases are a match to TRBD1. The ends lost 6 bases at V and 6 bases at J; junction bases unmatched: 7. CDR1 MNHEY and CDR2 SVGAGI come from the germline V gene. The CDR3 is made up of 15 amino acids.

The J gene is TRBJ1-1, the V gene TRBV29-1, with a weak D call TRBD1 (6 bases). V lost 5 bases and J lost 0, with 13 bases in between. From germline, CDR1 is SQVTM and CDR2 ANQGSEA. CDR3 size: 14 residues. CDR3 nucleotide sequence: TGCAGCGTTCCCGAGGGGGGCATGAACACTGAAGCTTTCTTT. Amino acid sequence: CSVPEGGMNTEAFF.

The rearrangement joins TRBV7-9 to TRBJ2-3; the D gene is possibly TRBD2 (6 bases). The CDR3 consists of 16 residues. V was cut by 4 bases and J by 4 bases, with 18 bases left in between. Germline CDR1 and CDR2: SEHNR and FQNEAQ (reference sequence). The CDR3 region is CASSSTRDLAPDTQYF. The CDR3 region has the DNA TGTGCCAGCAGCTCGACCCGGGACTTGGCACCAGATACGCAGTATTTT. Supplemented by reference TRBV7-9 and TRBJ2-3, the full variable domain reads DTGVSQNPRHKITKRGQNVTFRCDPISEHNRLYWYRQTLGQGPEFLTYFQNEAQLEKSRLLSDRFSAERPKGSFSTLEIQRTEQGDSAMYLCASSSTRDLAPDTQYFGPGTRLTVL.

V usage is TRBV14 and J usage is TRBJ2-3, with 9 bases fitting TRBD1. The CDR3 has 18 amino acids. The ends lost 0 bases at V and 2 bases at J; junction bases unmatched: 9. Germline CDR1 and CDR2: SGHDN and FVKESK. The CDR3 reads CASSQDLVGQGITDTQYF. DNA of the CDR3: TGTGCCAGCAGCCAAGATCTAGTTGGACAGGGGATCACAGATACGCAGTATTTT.